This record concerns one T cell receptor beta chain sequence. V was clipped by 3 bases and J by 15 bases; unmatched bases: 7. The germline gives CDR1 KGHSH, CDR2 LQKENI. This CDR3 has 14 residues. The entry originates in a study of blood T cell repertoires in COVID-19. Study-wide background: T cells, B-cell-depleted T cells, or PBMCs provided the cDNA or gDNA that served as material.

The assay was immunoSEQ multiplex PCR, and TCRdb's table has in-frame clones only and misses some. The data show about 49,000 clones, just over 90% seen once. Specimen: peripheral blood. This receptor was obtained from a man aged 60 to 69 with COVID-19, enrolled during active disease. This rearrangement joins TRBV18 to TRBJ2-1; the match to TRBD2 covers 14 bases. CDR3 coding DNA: TGTGCCAGCTCACCCCGGGGACTAGCGGGAGACATGTTCTTC. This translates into CASSPRGLAGDMFF.